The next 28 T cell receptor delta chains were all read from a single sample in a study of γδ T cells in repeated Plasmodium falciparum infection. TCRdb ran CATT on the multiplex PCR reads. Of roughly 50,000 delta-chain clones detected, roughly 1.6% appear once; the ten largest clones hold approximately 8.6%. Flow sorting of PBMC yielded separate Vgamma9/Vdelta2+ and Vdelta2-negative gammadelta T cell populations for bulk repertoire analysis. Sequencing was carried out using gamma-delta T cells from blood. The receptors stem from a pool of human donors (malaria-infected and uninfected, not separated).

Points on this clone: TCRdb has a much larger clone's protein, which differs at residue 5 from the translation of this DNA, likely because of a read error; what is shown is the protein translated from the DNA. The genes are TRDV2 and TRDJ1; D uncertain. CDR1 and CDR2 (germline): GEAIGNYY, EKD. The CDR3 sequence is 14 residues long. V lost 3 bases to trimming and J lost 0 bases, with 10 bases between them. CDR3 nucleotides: TGTGCCTGTGACGCCTTACTTAACACCGATAAACTCATCTTT. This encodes CACDALLNTDKLIF.

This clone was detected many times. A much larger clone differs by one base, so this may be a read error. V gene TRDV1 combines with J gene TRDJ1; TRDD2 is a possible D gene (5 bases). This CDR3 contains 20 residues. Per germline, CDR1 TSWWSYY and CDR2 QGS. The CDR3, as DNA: TGTGCTCTTGGGCCTTTCCTCTCCTCCGTACGAGTTTCTTACACCGATAAACCCATCTTT. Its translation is CALGPFLSSVRVSYTDKPIF.

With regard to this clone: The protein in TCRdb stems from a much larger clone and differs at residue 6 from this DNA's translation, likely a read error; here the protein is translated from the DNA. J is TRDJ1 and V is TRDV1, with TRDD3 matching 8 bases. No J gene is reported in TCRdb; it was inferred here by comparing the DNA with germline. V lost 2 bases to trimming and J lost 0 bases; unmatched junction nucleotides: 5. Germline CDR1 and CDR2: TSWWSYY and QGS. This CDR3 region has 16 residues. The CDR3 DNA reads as TGTGCTCTTGGGGAAGGGCTGGGGGAAAACACCGATAAACTCATCTTT. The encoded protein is CALGEGLGENTDKLIF.

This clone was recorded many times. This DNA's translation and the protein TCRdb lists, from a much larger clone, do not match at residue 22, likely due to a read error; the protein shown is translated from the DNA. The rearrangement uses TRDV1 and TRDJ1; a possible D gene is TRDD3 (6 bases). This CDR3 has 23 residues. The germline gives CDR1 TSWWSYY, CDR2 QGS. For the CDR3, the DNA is TGTGCTCTTGGGGACTCGACCTTCAACGGCATACGAAACGGCTGGGGCCCGACCGGGGGACTCACCTTT. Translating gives CALGDSTFNGIRNGWGPTGGLTF.

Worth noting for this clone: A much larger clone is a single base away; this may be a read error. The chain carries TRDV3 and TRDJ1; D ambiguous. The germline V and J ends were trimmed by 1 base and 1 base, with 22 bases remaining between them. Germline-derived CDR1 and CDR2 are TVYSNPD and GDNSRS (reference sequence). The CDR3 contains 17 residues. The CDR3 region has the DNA TGTGCCTTTAAACCCCCTCCTCCGGCGATCGCCACCGATAAACTCATCTTT. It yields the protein CAFKPPPPAIATDKLIF.

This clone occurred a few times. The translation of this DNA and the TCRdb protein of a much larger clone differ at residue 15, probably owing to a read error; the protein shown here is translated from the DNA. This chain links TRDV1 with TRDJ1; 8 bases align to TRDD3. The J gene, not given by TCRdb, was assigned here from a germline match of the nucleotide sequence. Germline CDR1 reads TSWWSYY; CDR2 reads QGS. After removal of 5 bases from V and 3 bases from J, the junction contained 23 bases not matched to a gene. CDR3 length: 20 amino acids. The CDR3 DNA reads TGTGCTCTTGGGTCTCCTAGGGTATTTCGGGGATACAGTAGCGCCGATAAACTCATCTTT. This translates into CALGSPRVFRGYSSADKLIF.

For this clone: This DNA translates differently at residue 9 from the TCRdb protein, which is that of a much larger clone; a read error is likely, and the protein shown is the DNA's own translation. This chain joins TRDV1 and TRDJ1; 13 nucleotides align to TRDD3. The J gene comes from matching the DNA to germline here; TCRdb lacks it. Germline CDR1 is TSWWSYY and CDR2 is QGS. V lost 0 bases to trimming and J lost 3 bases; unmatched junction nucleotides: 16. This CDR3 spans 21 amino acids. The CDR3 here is CALGELLPGIYWGIRPDKLIF. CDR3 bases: TGTGCTCTTGGGGAACTACTTCCTGGGATCTACTGGGGGATACGACCCGATAAACTCATCTTT.

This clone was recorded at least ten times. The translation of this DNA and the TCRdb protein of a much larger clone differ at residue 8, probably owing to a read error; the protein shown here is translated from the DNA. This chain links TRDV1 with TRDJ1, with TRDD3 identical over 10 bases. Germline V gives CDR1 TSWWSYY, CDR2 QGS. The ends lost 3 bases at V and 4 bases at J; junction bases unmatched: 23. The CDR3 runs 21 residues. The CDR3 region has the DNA TGTGCTCTTGGGGATACTAGGTGGTACTGGGGGATCACGCGGGATGACGATAAACTCATCTTT. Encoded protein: CALGDTRWYWGITRDDDKLIF.

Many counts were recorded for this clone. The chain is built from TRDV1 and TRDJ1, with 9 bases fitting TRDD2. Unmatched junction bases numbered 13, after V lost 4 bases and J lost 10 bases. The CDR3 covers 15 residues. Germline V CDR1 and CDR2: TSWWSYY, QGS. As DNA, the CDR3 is TGTGCTCTTGGGGCACGCTTCCTTCCTACGAGAGGACTCATCTTT. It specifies CALGARFLPTRGLIF.

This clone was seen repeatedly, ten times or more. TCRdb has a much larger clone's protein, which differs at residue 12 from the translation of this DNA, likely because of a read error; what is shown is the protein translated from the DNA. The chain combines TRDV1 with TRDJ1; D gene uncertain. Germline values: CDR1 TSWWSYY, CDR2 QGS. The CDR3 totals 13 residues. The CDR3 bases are TGTGCTCTTGGGGCCCTAACCACCGATAAACTCACCTTT. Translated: CALGALTTDKLTF.

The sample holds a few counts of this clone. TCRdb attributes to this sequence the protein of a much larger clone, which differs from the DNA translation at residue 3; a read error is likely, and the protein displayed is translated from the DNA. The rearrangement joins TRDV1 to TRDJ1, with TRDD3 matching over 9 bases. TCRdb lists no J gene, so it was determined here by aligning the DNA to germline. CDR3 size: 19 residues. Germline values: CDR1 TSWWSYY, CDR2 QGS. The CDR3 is CAPGEMVLRFAGGSDKLIF. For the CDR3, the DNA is TGTGCTCCTGGGGAAATGGTCCTACGGTTCGCTGGGGGATCCGATAAACTCATCTTT.

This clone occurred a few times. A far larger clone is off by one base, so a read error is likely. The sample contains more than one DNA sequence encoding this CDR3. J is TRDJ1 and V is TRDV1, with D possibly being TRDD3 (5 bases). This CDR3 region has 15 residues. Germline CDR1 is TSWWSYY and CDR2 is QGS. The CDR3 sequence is CALGELGFYTDKLIF. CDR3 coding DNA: TGTGCTCTCGGGGAATTGGGGTTTTACACCGATAAACTCATCTTT.

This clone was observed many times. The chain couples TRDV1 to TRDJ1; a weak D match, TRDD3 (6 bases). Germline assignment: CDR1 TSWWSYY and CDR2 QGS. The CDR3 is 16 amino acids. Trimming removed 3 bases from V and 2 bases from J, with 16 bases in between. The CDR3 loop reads CALGDRWGDPTDKLIF. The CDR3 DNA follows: TGTGCTCTTGGGGACCGATGGGGGGACCCGACCGATAAACTCATCTTT.

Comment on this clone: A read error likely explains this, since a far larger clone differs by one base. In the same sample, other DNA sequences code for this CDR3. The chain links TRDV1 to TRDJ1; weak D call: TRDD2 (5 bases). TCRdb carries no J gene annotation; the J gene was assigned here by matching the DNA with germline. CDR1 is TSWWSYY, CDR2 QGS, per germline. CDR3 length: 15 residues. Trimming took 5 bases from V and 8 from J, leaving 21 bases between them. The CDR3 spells CALGTSPPPPAKLIF. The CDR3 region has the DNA TGTGCTCTTGGGACTTCCCCCCCGCCACCGGCCAAACTCATCTTT.

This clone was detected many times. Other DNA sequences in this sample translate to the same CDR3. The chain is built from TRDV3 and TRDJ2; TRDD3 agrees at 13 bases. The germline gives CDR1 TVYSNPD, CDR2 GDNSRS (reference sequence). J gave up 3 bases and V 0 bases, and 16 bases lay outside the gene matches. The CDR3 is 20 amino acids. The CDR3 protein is CAFRGVPYWGIRLLTAQLFF. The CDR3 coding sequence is TGTGCCTTTAGGGGGGTCCCCTACTGGGGGATACGCTTGCTGACAGCACAACTCTTCTTT. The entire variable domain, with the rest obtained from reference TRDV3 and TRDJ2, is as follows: CDKVTQSSPDQTVASGSEVVLLCTYDTVYSNPDLFWYRIRPDYSFQFVFYGDNSRSEGADFTQGRFSVKHILTQKAFHLVISPVRTEDSATYYCAFRGVPYWGIRLLTAQLFFGKGTQLIVEP.

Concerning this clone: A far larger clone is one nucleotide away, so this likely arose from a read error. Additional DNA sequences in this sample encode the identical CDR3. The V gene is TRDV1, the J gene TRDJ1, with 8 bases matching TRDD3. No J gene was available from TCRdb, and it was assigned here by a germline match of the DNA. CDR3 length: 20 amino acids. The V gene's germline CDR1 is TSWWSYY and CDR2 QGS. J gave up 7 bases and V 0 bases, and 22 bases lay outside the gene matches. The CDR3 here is CALGELDFLLGDTKWGKLIF. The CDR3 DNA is TGTGCTCTTGGGGAACTTGACTTTCTCTTAGGGGATACCAAGTGGGGTAAACTCATCTTT.

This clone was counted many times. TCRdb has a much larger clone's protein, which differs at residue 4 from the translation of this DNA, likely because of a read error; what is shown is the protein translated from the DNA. Written as DNA, the CDR3 is TGTGCTCTTTGGGAACAGCCCTACGCTGGTGCTTTAGTAGTGGGGGATACCGATAAACTCATCTTT. Protein product: CALWEQPYAGALVVGDTDKLIF. The gene calls are TRDV1 and TRDJ1, with 8 bases that match TRDD3. The CDR3 covers 22 residues. Germline V lookup: CDR1 TSWWSYY, CDR2 QGS.

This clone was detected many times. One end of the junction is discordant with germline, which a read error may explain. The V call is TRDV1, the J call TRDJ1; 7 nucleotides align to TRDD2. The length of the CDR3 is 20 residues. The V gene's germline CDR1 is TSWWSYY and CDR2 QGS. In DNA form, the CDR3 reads TGCGCTCTTGGGGAATCCTTCCTTACCCCTATCGGGCTGGGCCATTCGAAACTCATCTTT. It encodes CALGESFLTPIGLGHSKLIF.

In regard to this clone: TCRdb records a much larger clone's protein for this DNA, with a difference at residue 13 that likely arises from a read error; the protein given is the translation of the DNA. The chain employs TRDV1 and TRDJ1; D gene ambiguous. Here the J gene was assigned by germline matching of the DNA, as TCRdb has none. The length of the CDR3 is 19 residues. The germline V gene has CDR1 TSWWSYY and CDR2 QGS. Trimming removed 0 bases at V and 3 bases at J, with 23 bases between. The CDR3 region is CALGELVGIGRKRADKLIF. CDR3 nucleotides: TGTGCTCTTGGGGAACTAGTTGGTATTGGGCGGAAACGAGCCGATAAACTCATCTTT.

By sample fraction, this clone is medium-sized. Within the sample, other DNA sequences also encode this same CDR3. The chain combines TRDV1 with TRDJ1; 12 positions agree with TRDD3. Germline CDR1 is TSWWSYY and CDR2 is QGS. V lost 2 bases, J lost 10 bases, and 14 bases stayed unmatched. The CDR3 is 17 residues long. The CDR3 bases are TGTGCTCTTGGGGAAGAGGGTCTACTGGGGGATACCATAAGACTCATCTTT. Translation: CALGEEGLLGDTIRLIF.

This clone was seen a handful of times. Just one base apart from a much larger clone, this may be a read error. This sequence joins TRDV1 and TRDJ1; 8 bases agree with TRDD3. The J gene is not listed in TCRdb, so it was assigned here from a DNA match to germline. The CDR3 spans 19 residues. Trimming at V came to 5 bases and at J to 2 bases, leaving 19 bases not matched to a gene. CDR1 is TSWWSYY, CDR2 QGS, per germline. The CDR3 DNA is TGTGCTCTTGGGAACCCGCTAGGCTACGTCTTGGGGGATACCGATAAACTCATCTTT. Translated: CALGNPLGYVLGDTDKLIF.

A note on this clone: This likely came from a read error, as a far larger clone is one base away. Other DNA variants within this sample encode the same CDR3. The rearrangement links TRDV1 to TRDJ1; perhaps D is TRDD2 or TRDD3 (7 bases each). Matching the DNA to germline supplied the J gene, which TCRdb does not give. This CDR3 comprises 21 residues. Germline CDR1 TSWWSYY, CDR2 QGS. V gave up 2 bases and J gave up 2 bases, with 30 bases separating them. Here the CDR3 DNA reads TGTGCTCTTGGGGAATTCTTCCTAGCCTACTGGGGCCCCATAGGGACCGATAAACTCATCTTT. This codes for CALGEFFLAYWGPIGTDKLIF.

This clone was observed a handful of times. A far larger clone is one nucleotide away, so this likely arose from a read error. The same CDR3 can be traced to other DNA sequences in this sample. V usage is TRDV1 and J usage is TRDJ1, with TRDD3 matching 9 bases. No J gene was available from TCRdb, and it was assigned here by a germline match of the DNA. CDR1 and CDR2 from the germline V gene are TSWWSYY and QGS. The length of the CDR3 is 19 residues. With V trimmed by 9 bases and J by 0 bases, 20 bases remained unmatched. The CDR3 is CALGNSGYWGTEYTDKLIF. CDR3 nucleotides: TGTGCTCTCGGGAATTCTGGGTACTGGGGGACAGAATACACCGATAAACTCATCTTT.

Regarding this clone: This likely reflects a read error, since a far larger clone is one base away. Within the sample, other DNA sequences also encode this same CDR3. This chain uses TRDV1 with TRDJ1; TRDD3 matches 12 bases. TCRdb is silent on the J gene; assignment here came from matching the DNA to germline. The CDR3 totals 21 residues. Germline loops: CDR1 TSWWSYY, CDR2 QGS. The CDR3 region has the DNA TGTGCTCTCGGGGAACCACATCGGGCCTGCCCCTACTGGGGGATACCCGATAAACTCATCTTT. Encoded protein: CALGEPHRACPYWGIPDKLIF.

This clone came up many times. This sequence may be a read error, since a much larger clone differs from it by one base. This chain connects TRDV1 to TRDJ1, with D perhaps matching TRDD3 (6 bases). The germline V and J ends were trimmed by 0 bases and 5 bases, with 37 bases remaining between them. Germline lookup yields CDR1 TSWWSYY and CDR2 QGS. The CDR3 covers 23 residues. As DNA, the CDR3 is TGTGCTCTTGGGGAACTAGGCTCTATGGTTGGACACCACTCTCCCTGGGGAGGGGATAAACTCATCTTT. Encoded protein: CALGELGSMVGHHSPWGGDKLIF.

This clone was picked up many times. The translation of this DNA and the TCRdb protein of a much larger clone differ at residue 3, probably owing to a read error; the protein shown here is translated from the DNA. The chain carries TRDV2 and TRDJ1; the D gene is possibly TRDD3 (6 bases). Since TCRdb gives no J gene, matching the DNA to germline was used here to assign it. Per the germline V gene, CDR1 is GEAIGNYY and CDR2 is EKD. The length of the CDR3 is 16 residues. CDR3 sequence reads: CASDTGIYGITDKLIF. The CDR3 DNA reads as TGTGCCAGTGACACGGGGATTTATGGGATCACCGATAAACTCATCTTT.

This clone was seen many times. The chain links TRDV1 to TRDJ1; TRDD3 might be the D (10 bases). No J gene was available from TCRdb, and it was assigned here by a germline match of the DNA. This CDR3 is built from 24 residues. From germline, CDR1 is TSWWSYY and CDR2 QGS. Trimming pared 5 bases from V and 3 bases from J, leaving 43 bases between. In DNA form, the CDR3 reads TGTGCTCTTGGGAACGGTGCCTTCCTACGGACCTTGGCTGCTGGGGGATATGGGGCCGATAAACTCATCTTT. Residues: CALGNGAFLRTLAAGGYGADKLIF.

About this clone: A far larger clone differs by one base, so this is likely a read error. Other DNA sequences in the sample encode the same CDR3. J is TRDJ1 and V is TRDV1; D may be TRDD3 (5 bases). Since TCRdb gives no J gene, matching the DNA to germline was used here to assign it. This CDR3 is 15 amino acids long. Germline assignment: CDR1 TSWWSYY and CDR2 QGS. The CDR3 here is CALGAPLLRTAKLIF. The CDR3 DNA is TGTGCCCTTGGGGCACCCCTCCTCCGTACCGCTAAACTCATCTTT.